This is a list of T cell receptor beta chains from one sample in a study of siplizumab effects on memory and regulatory T cells. No antigen is known for these receptors. Clones were sequenced by immunoSEQ multiplex PCR, and TCRdb holds only the in-frame ones, with some missing. The table has 15,000 to 25,000 clones, 44% seen once. The sample was CFSE-low (dividing) CD4+ T cells sorted from an allogeneic mixed lymphocyte reaction. The receptor source for this set is a human donor in good health; the cells came from an allogeneic mixed lymphocyte reaction. Some clones in this sample may be carry-over from other donors' samples. The CDR3 runs from the conserved cysteine through the conserved F or W. D genes are given only for firm matches. A row's size may be missing; if present it is once, few, many or a size class.

V gene	J gene	clone size	D gene	CDR3 protein	CDR3 DNA
TRBV2	TRBJ2-1	NA	NA	CASSEGWDPFF	TGTGCCAGCAGTGAAGGATGGGATCCGTTCTTC
TRBV5-1	TRBJ2-7	NA	TRBD2	CASSFTTSGVIYEQYF	TGCGCCAGCAGCTTCACCACTAGCGGGGTGATATACGAGCAGTACTTC
TRBV6-6	TRBJ2-1	NA	NA	CASTVEGGRNEQFF	TGTGCCAGCACAGTAGAAGGGGGGCGGAATGAGCAGTTCTTC
TRBV12-5	TRBJ1-3	few	NA	CASGKGDGGNTIYF	TGTGCTAGTGGCAAGGGTGATGGTGGAAACACCATATATTTT
TRBV6-6	TRBJ2-1	medium-sized	NA	CASSYGLANNEQFF	TGTGCCAGCAGTTACGGCCTAGCGAACAATGAGCAGTTCTTC
TRBV6-1	TRBJ1-2	NA	NA	CASSSGVEILYGYTF	TGTGCCAGCAGTTCAGGGGTGGAGATTCTCTATGGCTACACCTTC
TRBV7-9	TRBJ2-1	medium-sized	NA	CASRRQVRHNEQFF	TGTGCCAGCAGAAGACAGGTTAGACACAATGAGCAGTTCTTC
TRBV19	TRBJ1-5	medium-sized	TRBD1	CASSISGQDNQPQHF	TGTGCCAGTAGTATCTCGGGACAGGACAATCAGCCCCAGCATTTT
TRBV9	TRBJ1-1	medium-sized	NA	CASSAIHRETNTEAFF	TGTGCCAGCAGCGCAATTCACCGGGAAACGAACACTGAAGCTTTCTTT
TRBV9	TRBJ2-7	few	NA	CASAPLEGWDYEQYF	TGTGCCAGCGCCCCTTTGGAGGGTTGGGACTACGAGCAGTACTTC
TRBV7-2	TRBJ2-7	NA	NA	CASSRTSSYEQYF	TGTGCCAGCAGCCGCACGAGCTCCTACGAGCAGTACTTC
TRBV5-1	TRBJ2-5	NA	TRBD1	CASSPGTGAWYETQYF	TGCGCCAGCAGCCCCGGGACAGGGGCTTGGTACGAGACCCAGTACTTC
TRBV5-5	TRBJ1-2	few	NA	CASSFKQGRDNYGYTF	TGTGCCAGCAGCTTCAAACAGGGTAGGGATAACTATGGCTACACCTTC
TRBV9	TRBJ2-7	NA	TRBD2	CASSVSGTTYEQYF	TGTGCCAGCAGCGTTAGCGGGACTACCTACGAGCAGTACTTC
TRBV20-1	TRBJ2-4	few	NA	CSPRGGNIQYF	TGCAGTCCCAGGGGCGGAAACATTCAGTACTTC
TRBV14	TRBJ2-3	NA	TRBD2	CASSLLAGGPNTQYF	TGTGCCAGCAGCTTACTAGCGGGGGGGCCGAATACGCAGTATTTT
TRBV11-2	TRBJ2-6	NA	NA	CASSLSLGANVLTF	TGTGCCAGCAGCTTATCTCTGGGGGCCAACGTCCTGACTTTC